The 31 T cell receptor beta chains reported below all come from one sample, sequenced in a study of T cell responses to AZD1222 COVID-19 vaccine. The data were produced by immunoSEQ multiplex PCR, yet TCRdb's version contains in-frame clones alone and is incomplete. The sample yields more than 90,000 clones, around 84% seen once. The sample consisted of peripheral blood, taken on day 0 of AZD1222 vaccination. These receptors were taken from an adult in good health.

V gene TRBV3-1 (or the pseudogene TRBV3-2) combines with J gene TRBJ1-1; 10 positions agree with TRBD1. V shed 4 bases, J shed 3 bases, and the junction held 2 bases outside the gene matches. The germline V gene has CDR1 LGHDT and CDR2 YNNKEL (reference sequence). The length of the CDR3 is 14 residues. Here the CDR3 DNA reads TGTGCCAGCAGCCGACAGGGGGCTGACACTGAAGCTTTCTTT. This encodes CASSRQGADTEAFF.

The genes are TRBV7-2 and TRBJ1-1; 7 bases align to TRBD1. This CDR3 comprises 14 residues. Trimming took 4 bases from V and 5 from J; bases not matched to a gene: 7. Germline lookup yields CDR1 SGHTA and CDR2 FQGNSA. CDR3 sequence reads: CASSWKGGETEAFF. The CDR3, as DNA: TGTGCCAGCAGCTGGAAAGGGGGCGAAACTGAAGCTTTCTTT.

V and J are TRBV29-1 and TRBJ1-1, with no clear D. V lost 4 bases and J lost 1, with 10 bases in between. There are 13 residues in the CDR3. Germline CDR1 SQVTM, CDR2 ANQGSEA. The DNA of the CDR3 is TGCAGCGTTGCTGGGGAGACGAACACTGAAGCTTTCTTT. Protein: CSVAGETNTEAFF.

The CDR3 protein is CASAKYSGAYEQYF. In nucleotides, the CDR3 is TGTGCCAGCGCCAAGTACTCAGGGGCGTACGAGCAGTACTTC. The V gene is TRBV27, the J gene TRBJ2-7, with D tentatively TRBD1 (6 bases). The CDR3 is 14 amino acids. Looked up from germline, CDR1 is MNHEY and CDR2 is SMNVEV (reference sequence). Trimming pared 8 bases from V and 4 bases from J, leaving 18 bases between.

The V call is TRBV20-1, the J call TRBJ2-7; D not resolved. CDR3 length: 11 residues. V was pared by 4 bases and J by 5 bases, with 9 bases between. The germline V gene has CDR1 DFQATT and CDR2 SNEGSKA (reference sequence). CDR3 region: CSATPDHEQYF. Written as DNA, the CDR3 is TGCAGTGCTACCCCCGATCACGAGCAGTACTTC.

The V gene is TRBV6-5, the J gene TRBJ2-7, with D perhaps TRBD2 (5 bases). This CDR3 comprises 12 residues. Trimming cost V 5 bases and J 4 bases, with 9 bases left between them. CDR1 is MNHEY, CDR2 SVGAGI, per germline. The CDR3 DNA reads TGTGCCAGCAGTCCCCGGGGTTACGAGCAGTACTTC. Its translation is CASSPRGYEQYF.

This chain uses TRBV11-2 with TRBJ1-2; possibly TRBD1 for D (6 bases). The CDR3 spans 15 residues. The V gene's germline CDR1 is SGHAT and CDR2 FQNNGV. V lost 0 bases and J 11 bases, leaving 19 bases between the germline ends. The CDR3 DNA follows: TGTGCCAGCAGCTTAGACCCCCTGGGGGCGCCTAGGTACACCTTC. Protein sequence: CASSLDPLGAPRYTF.

By proportion, this clone is medium-sized (0.01 to 0.1%). CDR3 DNA: TGTGCCAGCAGCCACGGACAGGGGATCACTGAAGCTTTCTTT. Residues: CASSHGQGITEAFF. V usage is TRBV28 and J usage is TRBJ1-1; TRBD1 matches at 9 bases. V was clipped by 6 bases and J by 4 bases; unmatched bases: 6. The CDR3 has 14 residues. The germline gives CDR1 MDHEN, CDR2 SYDVKM.

The J gene is TRBJ2-4, the V gene TRBV5-1; possibly TRBD1 for D (5 bases). The germline V and J ends were trimmed by 4 bases and 8 bases, with 34 bases remaining between them. The CDR3 is 20 residues long. Per the germline V gene, CDR1 is SGHRS and CDR2 is YFSETQ. CDR3 nucleotides: TGCGCCAGCAGCCCCACATCGAAAACTTTTTCGCCTGGGGCGGCGGACATTCAGTACTTC. This sequence encodes CASSPTSKTFSPGAADIQYF.

The CDR3 sequence is CASSPTPSQPQHF. CDR3 in DNA: TGTGCCAGCTCACCAACTCCAAGTCAGCCCCAGCATTTT. V is TRBV18 and J is TRBJ1-5; no firm D call. CDR3 length equals 13 residues. V was trimmed by 2 bases and J by 6 bases, leaving 8 bases between them. In germline, CDR1 is KGHSH, CDR2 LQKENI.

This rearrangement joins TRBV19 to TRBJ1-1; D unclear. This CDR3 spans 15 amino acids. The V end lost 3 bases, the J end lost 1 base, and 12 bases lay between the germline ends. Germline CDR1 reads LNHDA; CDR2 reads SQIVND (reference sequence). In nucleotides, the CDR3 is TGTGCCAGTAGTATTGCGGTCGGTGGGAACACTGAAGCTTTCTTT. It codes for CASSIAVGGNTEAFF.

This clone has just one count. This chain joins TRBV7-2 and TRBJ2-1; D call uncertain. Trimming stripped 1 base from V and 4 bases from J, with 11 bases between. The CDR3 runs 15 residues. CDR1 and CDR2 from the germline V gene are SGHTA and FQGNSA. The CDR3 DNA sequence: TGTGCCAGCAGCTTAGAGGCAGTTCTTTACAATGAGCAGTTCTTC. Amino acids: CASSLEAVLYNEQFF. Filled out from reference TRBV7-2 and TRBJ2-1, the complete variable domain reads GAGVSQSPSNKVTEKGKDVELRCDPISGHTALYWYRQSLGQGLEFLIYFQGNSAPDKSGLPSDRFSAERTGGSVSTLTIQRTQQEDSAVYLCASSLEAVLYNEQFFGPGTRLTVL.

The J gene is TRBJ2-7, the V gene TRBV7-9, with D possibly being TRBD2 (6 bases). The CDR3 extends over 14 amino acids. V lost 3 bases and J lost 2, with 11 bases in between. Germline CDR1 and CDR2: SEHNR and FQNEAQ (reference sequence). CDR3 region: CASSFGGDTYEQYF. In nucleotides, the CDR3 is TGTGCCAGCAGCTTTGGAGGGGATACCTACGAGCAGTACTTC.

The chain carries TRBV11-2 and TRBJ2-1; D is possibly TRBD1 (6 bases). The CDR3 contains 14 residues. Trimming cost V 5 bases and J 6 bases, with 14 bases left between them. Germline lookup yields CDR1 SGHAT and CDR2 FQNNGV. The CDR3 is CASSPGDTFNEQFF. CDR3 coding DNA: TGTGCCAGCAGCCCAGGGGACACCTTCAATGAGCAGTTCTTC.

V is TRBV11-2 and J is TRBJ1-4; 9 nucleotides align to TRBD1. Germline trimming cut 5 bases from V and 7 bases from J; bases unmatched to any gene: 8. The length of the CDR3 is 15 residues. Germline V lookup: CDR1 SGHAT, CDR2 FQNNGV. The CDR3 sequence is CASSPRTGVAEKLFF. In nucleotides, the CDR3 is TGTGCCAGCAGCCCCAGGACAGGGGTTGCTGAAAAACTGTTTTTT.

The chain uses TRBV6-5 and TRBJ1-3, with unresolved D. Trimming pared 7 bases from V and 0 bases from J, leaving 10 bases between. The CDR3 sequence is 14 residues long. CDR1 is MNHEY and CDR2 is SVGAGI in the germline V gene. CDR3 region: CASIPGVSGNTIYF. Written as DNA, the CDR3 is TGTGCCAGCATTCCAGGCGTCTCTGGAAACACCATATATTTT.

The chain is built from TRBV6-5 and TRBJ2-5; D assignment may be TRBD1 or TRBD2 (5 bases each). This CDR3 is 15 amino acids long. Trimming pared 6 bases from V and 5 bases from J, leaving 19 bases between. Germline V CDR1 and CDR2: MNHEY, SVGAGI. The CDR3 reads CASRGIGDGVETQYF. The DNA of the CDR3 is TGTGCCAGCAGGGGTATTGGGGACGGCGTTGAGACCCAGTACTTC.

CDR3 sequence: CASSQGRRGETQYF. As DNA, the CDR3 is TGTGCCAGCAGCCAGGGACGGCGAGGGGAGACCCAGTACTTC. The genes are TRBV7-2 and TRBJ2-5; D might be TRBD1 or TRBD2, each matching 5 bases. This CDR3 comprises 14 residues. Germline CDR1 is SGHTA and CDR2 is FQGNSA. V shed 5 bases and J shed 5 bases, with 15 bases lying between them.

This clone has only one observation. This rearrangement joins TRBV21-1 to TRBJ2-1; the table's D call TRBD2 went unverified against the DNA. TRBV21-1 is shown as a pseudogene. This CDR3 spans 16 amino acids. For the CDR3, the DNA is TGTGCCAGCAGCAAAGCGCTCGCGGGAGGGCATAATGAGCAGTTCTTC. It is translated as CASSKALAGGHNEQFF.

The chain couples TRBV11-2 to TRBJ2-7; 7 nucleotides line up with TRBD1. Trimming removed 3 bases from V and 3 bases from J; junction bases left unmatched: 2. This CDR3 spans 13 amino acids. Germline CDR1 is SGHAT and CDR2 is FQNNGV. The CDR3 DNA reads as TGTGCCAGCAGCTTGGGACAGATCTACGAGCAGTACTTC. This encodes CASSLGQIYEQYF. Using reference TRBV11-2 and TRBJ2-7 for the parts outside the CDR3, the full variable domain is EAGVAQSPRYKIIEKRQSVAFWCNPISGHATLYWYQQILGQGPKLLIQFQNNGVVDDSQLPKDRFSAERLKGVDSTLKIQPAKLEDSAVYLCASSLGQIYEQYFGPGTRLTVT.

This sequence joins TRBV5-1 and TRBJ1-6, with a tentative D call TRBD1 (6 bases). CDR1 is SGHRS, CDR2 YFSETQ, per germline. Trimming took off 4 bases at V and 6 bases at J, with 11 bases between the two ends. CDR3 length equals 14 residues. The CDR3 bases are TGCGCCAGCAGCCTGGGACAAGCTAATTCACCCCTCCACTTT. This encodes CASSLGQANSPLHF. The full variable domain, with the rest looked up from reference TRBV5-1 and TRBJ1-6, is KAGVTQTPRYLIKTRGQQVTLSCSPISGHRSVSWYQQTPGQGLQFLFEYFSETQRNKGNFPGRFSGRQFSNSRSEMNVSTLELGDSALYLCASSLGQANSPLHFGNGTRLTVT.

The rearrangement uses TRBV20-1 and TRBJ1-1, with TRBD1 matching 8 bases. Germline V CDR1 and CDR2: DFQATT, SNEGSKA (reference sequence). Trimming took 6 bases from V and 10 from J; bases not matched to a gene: 4. This CDR3 is 10 amino acids long. CDR3 protein: CSASGQGAFF. The CDR3 nucleotides read TGCAGTGCCAGCGGACAGGGAGCTTTCTTT.

This chain links TRBV5-8 with TRBJ1-2, with 7 bases matching TRBD1. Germline values: CDR1 SGHTS, CDR2 YDEGEE. The CDR3 length is 16 residues. Germline trimming cut 1 base from V and 0 bases from J; bases unmatched to any gene: 6. The DNA for the CDR3 is TGTGCCAGCAGCTTGTGGGACAGTCTCACTAACTATGGCTACACCTTC. Translating gives CASSLWDSLTNYGYTF.

The V and J genes are TRBV19 and TRBJ1-5, with D maybe TRBD1 (5 bases). Germline V gives CDR1 LNHDA, CDR2 SQIVND (reference sequence). V lost 1 base to trimming and J lost 9 bases, with 16 bases between them. The CDR3 is made up of 15 amino acids. CDR3 residues: CASSIGGRDKGPQHF. DNA for the CDR3: TGTGCCAGTAGTATAGGGGGCAGGGATAAAGGGCCCCAGCATTTT.

The chain is built from TRBV21-1 and TRBJ1-5; the table's D call, TRBD1, has no DNA check behind it. TRBV21-1 is tagged as a pseudogene. This CDR3 is built from 19 residues. CDR3 region: CASSPGGTGLKVVRGPQHF. The DNA for the CDR3 is TGTGCCAGCAGCCCCGGTGGTACCGGCCTAAAGGTTGTTAGGGGGCCCCAGCATTTT.

The chain links TRBV10-3 to TRBJ1-5; the D gene is possibly TRBD1 (6 bases). The CDR3 covers 13 residues. V was cut by 10 bases and J by 4 bases, with 14 bases left in between. Germline lookup yields CDR1 ENHRY and CDR2 SYGVKD. The CDR3 is CASHRDNNQPQHF. The CDR3 DNA reads as TGTGCCAGCCACCGGGACAATAATCAGCCCCAGCATTTT.

This clone showed up just once. This chain connects TRBV7-2 to TRBJ2-1, with a possible D match to TRBD2 (5 bases). The germline gives CDR1 SGHTA, CDR2 FQGNSA. Trimming took off 5 bases at V and 5 bases at J, with 16 bases between the two ends. This CDR3 is 15 amino acids long. CDR3 nucleotide sequence: TGTGCCAGCAGCGTATCCCCAACCGGGGACAATGAGCAGTTCTTC. Translation gives CASSVSPTGDNEQFF.

Here the CDR3 DNA reads TGTGCCTACCGTTCACCAGCTAACTATGGCTACACCTTC. It codes for CAYRSPANYGYTF. The gene calls are TRBV30 and TRBJ1-2, with unresolved D. V was pared by 7 bases and J by 0 bases, with 12 bases between. The CDR3 has 13 residues. The germline gives CDR1 GTSNPN, CDR2 SVGIG (reference sequence).

The count of this clone is one. The chain uses TRBV5-1 and TRBJ2-3; D uncertain. V was trimmed by 4 bases and J by 5 bases, leaving 17 bases between them. The CDR3 covers 15 residues. CDR1 and CDR2 from the germline V gene are SGHRS and YFSETQ. Written as DNA, the CDR3 is TGCGCCAGCAGCGAAGGGATACGAGGTCGAGATACGCAGTATTTT. Translating it yields CASSEGIRGRDTQYF.

This sequence joins TRBV5-6 and TRBJ2-5; 7 bases line up with TRBD1. Trimming cost V 2 bases and J 0 bases; bases outside gene matches: 7. Germline CDR1 is SGHDT and CDR2 is YYEEEE. The CDR3 sequence is 16 residues long. The CDR3 sequence: CASSLTYDRDQETQYF. The CDR3 nucleotides are TGTGCCAGCAGCTTAACGTACGACAGGGACCAAGAGACCCAGTACTTC.

The chain is built from TRBV6-5 and TRBJ2-5; no reliable D call. This CDR3 region has 12 residues. V lost 5 bases and J lost 5, with 9 bases in between. Germline V gene data show CDR1 as MNHEY and CDR2 as SVGAGI. The DNA of the CDR3 is TGTGCCAGCAGTAAAATCTTGGAGACCCAGTACTTC. Its protein product is CASSKILETQYF.